The rows below give T cell receptor beta chains drawn from one sample of a study of blood T cell repertoires in COVID-19. Sequencing was performed with immunoSEQ multiplex PCR; in TCRdb, only in-frame clones are kept and a portion is missing. The sample records 80,000 to 100,000 clones, about four fifths being singletons. The specimen sequenced was peripheral blood. Source of these receptors: a man in his 70s with acute or convalescent COVID-19. CDR3s include the opening cysteine and the closing phenylalanine or tryptophan. The order of the fields is clone size, V gene, D gene, J gene, CDR3 protein, CDR3 DNA. A D gene is named only where the DNA matches it firmly. Clone size, where shown, is once, few, many, or a class for clones that have expanded.

NA	TRBV11-2	NA	TRBJ2-1	CASSSTQGKQFF	TGTGCCAGCAGCTCAACGCAGGGGAAGCAGTTCTTC
NA	TRBV27	NA	TRBJ1-2	CASSPRDRAVLNYGYTF	TGTGCCAGCAGTCCCAGGGATAGGGCCGTTCTTAACTATGGCTACACCTTC
NA	TRBV15	NA	TRBJ2-5	CATSSLAGFQETQYF	TGTGCCACCAGCAGTTTGGCAGGATTCCAAGAGACCCAGTACTTC
NA	TRBV21-1	NA	TRBJ2-5	CASSKGIGEKETQYF	TGTGCCAGCAGCAAAGGAATCGGTGAAAAAGAGACCCAGTACTTC
NA	TRBV10-3	TRBD1	TRBJ1-5	CAISGGTGAYNQPQHF	TGTGCCATCAGTGGCGGGACAGGGGCTTACAATCAGCCCCAGCATTTT
NA	TRBV28	NA	TRBJ2-7	CASSLRGSRAHSHEQYF	TGTGCCAGCAGTTTACGGGGGTCAAGGGCCCACTCCCACGAGCAGTACTTC
NA	TRBV7-6	TRBD2	TRBJ2-7	CASSLAAREFGEQYF	TGTGCCAGCAGCTTAGCGGCGCGGGAGTTTGGGGAGCAGTACTTC
NA	TRBV7-8	NA	TRBJ2-6	CASSRSAGANVLTF	TGTGCCAGCAGCCGGAGTGCTGGGGCCAACGTCCTGACTTTC
NA	TRBV10-3	TRBD1	TRBJ1-5	CATTGQGSNQPQHF	TGTGCCACGACCGGACAGGGTAGCAATCAGCCCCAGCATTTT
NA	TRBV6-5	NA	TRBJ2-1	CASNTYNEQFF	TGTGCCAGCAATACCTACAATGAGCAGTTCTTC
NA	TRBV19	NA	TRBJ1-1	CASSKRGYTEAFF	TGTGCCAGTAGTAAGAGGGGGTACACTGAAGCTTTCTTT
NA	TRBV4-3	NA	TRBJ2-2	CASSQEASGYTGELFF	TGCGCCAGCAGCCAAGAAGCAAGCGGGTACACCGGGGAGCTGTTTTTT
NA	TRBV25-1	TRBD1	TRBJ2-5	CASSEGDRVQTQYF	TGTGCCAGCAGTGAAGGAGACAGGGTGCAGACCCAGTACTTC
NA	TRBV18	NA	TRBJ1-5	CASSPLAYTDNQPQHF	TGTGCCAGCTCACCCCTAGCCTACACAGACAATCAGCCCCAGCATTTT
once	TRBV7-2	TRBD1	TRBJ1-5	CASSVRTGRNQPQHF	TGTGCCAGCAGCGTGAGGACAGGACGTAATCAGCCCCAGCATTTT
NA	TRBV19	NA	TRBJ1-1	CASTPGRVNTEAFF	TGTGCCAGTACCCCCGGCAGGGTAAACACTGAAGCTTTCTTT
NA	TRBV4-1	TRBD1	TRBJ1-3	CASSFRGQGDGNTIYF	TGCGCCAGCAGCTTTCGCGGACAGGGAGATGGAAACACCATATATTTT
NA	TRBV5-1	NA	TRBJ2-4	CASSPRVSNIQYF	TGCGCCAGCAGCCCCAGGGTCTCGAACATTCAGTACTTC
NA	TRBV6-1	NA	TRBJ1-1	CASSETGPNTEAFF	TGTGCCAGCAGTGAAACAGGGCCGAACACTGAAGCTTTCTTT
NA	TRBV5-1	TRBD1	TRBJ2-7	CASSGAGGATEQYF	TGCGCCAGCAGCGGCGCAGGGGGCGCGACCGAGCAGTACTTC
NA	TRBV5-1	TRBD2	TRBJ2-1	CASRLAANNEQFF	TGCGCCAGCCGACTAGCGGCTAACAATGAGCAGTTCTTC
NA	TRBV3-1/TRBV3-2	TRBD2	TRBJ2-7	CASSQVPLAGYEQYF	TGTGCCAGCAGCCAAGTACCCCTAGCGGGGTACGAGCAGTACTTC
NA	TRBV7-8	TRBD2	TRBJ2-7	CASSGAGGGEYF	TGTGCCAGCAGCGGAGCGGGAGGAGGGGAGTACTTC
NA	TRBV28	NA	TRBJ2-1	CASSFGGGVYNEQFF	TGTGCCAGCAGTTTCGGAGGGGGGGTCTACAATGAGCAGTTCTTC
NA	TRBV7-8	NA	TRBJ2-5	CASSGRENQETQYF	TGTGCCAGCAGCGGACGGGAGAACCAAGAGACCCAGTACTTC
few	TRBV29-1	NA	TRBJ1-2	CSVDEDSGGYTF	TGCAGCGTTGACGAGGACTCAGGAGGCTACACCTTC
NA	TRBV24-1	TRBD1	TRBJ1-2	CATSESGTGNGYTF	TGTGCCACCAGTGAGTCCGGGACAGGGAATGGCTACACCTTC
NA	TRBV27	NA	TRBJ1-1	CASSLARGERRAFF	TGTGCCAGCAGTTTAGCCAGGGGTGAGCGGCGAGCTTTCTTT
few	TRBV25-1	NA	TRBJ2-3	CASSEAYRAQYF	TGTGCCAGCAGTGAAGCCTACCGGGCGCAGTATTTT
NA	TRBV28	TRBD1	TRBJ2-7	CASSSGQAAAQYF	TGTGCCAGCAGTTCCGGACAGGCGGCCGCGCAGTACTTC
NA	TRBV7-9	NA	TRBJ1-3	CASSSGQGNTIYF	TGTGCCAGCAGCTCCGGACAGGGAAACACCATATATTTT
NA	TRBV10-3	NA	TRBJ2-1	CAISLKDWATGEQFF	TGTGCCATCAGTCTAAAGGACTGGGCCACCGGTGAGCAGTTCTTC
NA	TRBV19	NA	TRBJ2-1	CASSIGPFLGSNNEQFF	TGTGCCAGTAGTATTGGCCCCTTCCTCGGGAGTAACAATGAGCAGTTCTTC
NA	TRBV3-1/TRBV3-2	NA	TRBJ1-1	CASSQVGNTEAFF	TGTGCCAGCAGCCAAGTCGGGAACACTGAAGCTTTCTTT
NA	TRBV5-4	NA	TRBJ2-1	CASSLEAGMAYNEQFF	TGTGCCAGCAGCTTGGAGGCAGGGATGGCCTACAATGAGCAGTTCTTC
NA	TRBV5-4	TRBD1	TRBJ1-4	CASSLLDRDEKLFF	TGTGCCAGCAGCTTGCTGGACAGGGATGAAAAACTGTTTTTT
NA	TRBV9	NA	TRBJ2-7	CASSVVGREQYF	TGTGCCAGCAGCGTAGTAGGCAGGGAGCAGTACTTC
NA	TRBV5-1	NA	TRBJ2-1	CASRRNRDRPRREAAYNEQFF	TGCGCCAGCAGACGAAACCGGGACAGGCCACGTCGGGAGGCAGCCTACAATGAGCAGTTCTTC
NA	TRBV2	NA	TRBJ1-5	CASSERGADQPQHF	TGTGCCAGCAGTGAACGGGGGGCTGATCAGCCCCAGCATTTT
NA	TRBV5-1	TRBD1	TRBJ2-2	CASSPGQGNTGELFF	TGCGCCAGCAGCCCGGGACAGGGGAACACCGGGGAGCTGTTTTTT
NA	TRBV6-2/TRBV6-3	TRBD2	TRBJ2-1	CASSLSGNSYNEQFF	TGTGCCAGCAGCTTAAGCGGGAACTCCTACAATGAGCAGTTCTTC
NA	TRBV15	NA	TRBJ2-1	CATSRSISDYSYNEQFF	TGTGCCACCAGCAGATCGATTAGCGACTATTCCTACAATGAGCAGTTCTTC
NA	TRBV28	TRBD2	TRBJ2-7	CASSPQSGRADEQYF	TGTGCCAGCAGTCCACAAAGCGGGAGGGCCGACGAGCAGTACTTC
many	TRBV27	NA	TRBJ2-2	CASSISGELFF	TGTGCCAGCAGTATCTCCGGGGAGCTGTTTTTT
NA	TRBV6-2/TRBV6-3	NA	TRBJ2-7	CASRYYGDTSYEQYF	TGTGCCAGCAGGTACTATGGGGACACCTCCTACGAGCAGTACTTC
NA	TRBV6-4	TRBD2	TRBJ2-2	CASSTRAGGGTGELFF	TGTGCCAGCAGTACCAGAGCGGGAGGGGGCACCGGGGAGCTGTTTTTT
NA	TRBV19	NA	TRBJ1-6	CASQQGNSPLHF	TGTGCCAGTCAACAGGGAAATTCACCCCTCCACTTT
NA	TRBV7-6	TRBD1	TRBJ2-5	CASSLARTGRVETQYF	TGTGCCAGCAGCTTAGCGCGGACAGGGCGCGTCGAGACCCAGTACTTC
NA	TRBV6-5	NA	TRBJ1-6	CASSRPQGLNSPLHF	TGTGCCAGCAGCCGGCCCCAGGGTTTGAATTCACCCCTCCACTTT